The source of this T cell receptor beta chain is a study of blood T cells in healthy people across ages. The CDR3 covers 15 residues. Germline loops: CDR1 MDHEN, CDR2 SYDVKM. This clonotype turned up a few times. No antigen is known for it. Through a sample-barcoded 5' primer and a J-beta primer mix, a second PCR was run for about 6 to 11 cycles. TCRdb independently ran MiXCR on the 5' RACE reads; one entry per CDR3 protein. The table includes about 290,000 distinct CDR3 sequences, about 25% detected once. Study conclusions and caveats: Compared with aged donors, long-lived donors showed fewer expanded clones, suggesting selection.

V usage is TRBV28 and J usage is TRBJ2-5, with 10 bases matching TRBD2. Matching the DNA end better, TRBJ2-7 makes the J call doubtful. The clonotype comes from a woman between 65 and 79 years old in good health. The sequenced material came from blood. The CDR3 DNA is TGTGCCAGCAGTTTAGCTAGCGGGAGTGGGTACGAGCAGTACTTC. This encodes CASSLASGSGYEQYF.